One and the same sample provided the 18 T cell receptor beta chains below, sequenced in a study of OX40 agonist ivuxolimab in advanced cancers. Here immunoSEQ multiplex PCR was the method, and the copy in TCRdb shows in-frame clones only, minus some. The table includes around 68,000 clones, 70% to 90% detected once. Source: CD4+ or CD8+ T cells sorted from blood, taken in a trial of the OX40 agonist ivuxolimab. Receptor source: an adult with an advanced solid tumor such as melanoma, head and neck, liver or kidney cancer.

V is TRBV27 and J is TRBJ1-4; D not resolved. Trimming stripped 0 bases from V and 8 bases from J, with 10 bases between. The CDR3 contains 14 residues. Per the germline V gene, CDR1 is MNHEY and CDR2 is SMNVEV (reference sequence). The CDR3 DNA follows: TGTGCCAGCAGTTTATCGGGCAGTTTGGAAAAACTGTTTTTT. Translated: CASSLSGSLEKLFF.

The V gene is TRBV18, the J gene TRBJ1-1; D is undetermined. V lost 2 bases, J lost 4 bases, and 14 bases lay in between. Germline V gene data show CDR1 as KGHSH and CDR2 as LQKENI. This CDR3 spans 15 amino acids. This chain's CDR3 is CASSPGRGRSTEAFF. The CDR3 nucleotides read TGTGCCAGCTCACCAGGACGGGGTAGGAGCACTGAAGCTTTCTTT.

This chain connects TRBV7-2 to TRBJ2-3; no definite D call. This CDR3 spans 14 amino acids. Trimming removed 4 bases from V and 1 base from J, with 9 bases in between. Germline lookup yields CDR1 SGHTA and CDR2 FQGNSA. This CDR3 is CASSSLWGTDTQYF. CDR3 sequence (DNA): TGTGCCAGCAGCTCTCTCTGGGGCACAGATACGCAGTATTTT.

Only a few counts were recorded for this clone. The chain uses TRBV27 and TRBJ1-2; D gene ambiguous. Trimming pared 6 bases from V and 4 bases from J, leaving 18 bases between. The length of the CDR3 is 15 residues. Looked up from germline, CDR1 is MNHEY and CDR2 is SMNVEV (reference sequence). The CDR3 DNA reads TGTGCCAGCAGGGTAAGAGTGGGCCAGGCCTATGGCTACACCTTC. It translates to CASRVRVGQAYGYTF.

The J gene is TRBJ1-6, the V gene TRBV5-6; TRBD1 agrees at 8 bases. The V and J ends lost 4 bases and 1 base, in that order; junction bases with no gene match: 7. CDR3 length: 17 amino acids. CDR1 is SGHDT and CDR2 is YYEEEE in the germline V gene. The CDR3 sequence: CASSRTGGESYNSPLHF. CDR3 bases: TGTGCCAGCAGCCGTACAGGGGGTGAATCCTATAATTCACCCCTCCACTTT.

The chain joins TRBV10-3 to TRBJ1-3; D might be TRBD1 (5 bases). The V and J ends lost 7 bases and 0 bases respectively, with 16 bases between them. CDR3 length: 16 residues. CDR1 and CDR2 from the germline V gene are ENHRY and SYGVKD. CDR3 in DNA: TGTGCCATCACAGAGACAGACTACTACTCTGGAAACACCATATATTTT. This translates into CAITETDYYSGNTIYF.

CDR3 coding DNA: TGTGCCAGCTCACCAAACAGACCTGGGACTAGCACAGATACGCAGTATTTT. This sequence encodes CASSPNRPGTSTDTQYF. This chain connects TRBV18 to TRBJ2-3; D is possibly TRBD2 (6 bases). CDR1 and CDR2 from the germline V gene are KGHSH and LQKENI. This CDR3 region has 17 residues. V was trimmed by 2 bases and J by 0 bases, leaving 15 bases between them.

The chain joins TRBV7-2 to TRBJ2-5; no reliable D call. The CDR3 runs to 13 residues. Trimming removed 3 bases from V and 3 bases from J, with 8 bases in between. Germline V gives CDR1 SGHTA, CDR2 FQGNSA. In DNA, the CDR3 is TGTGCCAGCAGCTTTTACATAGAAGAGACCCAGTACTTC. It encodes CASSFYIEETQYF.

This clone was counted once. The chain joins TRBV27 to TRBJ1-1; tentatively, D is TRBD1 (5 bases). CDR3 length: 15 residues. V was clipped by 5 bases and J by 1 base, with 14 bases between them. Per germline, CDR1 MNHEY and CDR2 SMNVEV (reference sequence). The CDR3 sequence is CASSVQTGANTEAFF. The CDR3 DNA reads TGTGCCAGCAGTGTTCAGACTGGGGCGAACACTGAAGCTTTCTTT.

This chain uses TRBV18 with TRBJ2-5; D remains unclear. Germline V gives CDR1 KGHSH, CDR2 LQKENI. Trimming left V 2 bases short and J 5 bases short, with 12 bases between. The CDR3 runs to 14 residues. The DNA for the CDR3 is TGTGCCAGCTCACCAGAATCCATGGGCGAGACCCAGTACTTC. Amino acid sequence: CASSPESMGETQYF. The complete variable domain, with remaining parts taken from reference TRBV18 and TRBJ2-5, reads NAGVMQNPRHLVRRRGQEARLRCSPMKGHSHVYWYRQLPEEGLKFMVYLQKENIIDESGMPKERFSAEFPKEGPSILRIQQVVRGDSAAYFCASSPESMGETQYFGPGTRLLVL.

V and J are TRBV4-1 and TRBJ1-2, with D tentatively TRBD1 (6 bases). Trimming shortened V by 4 bases and J by 8 bases, and 23 bases separated the two germline ends. The CDR3 totals 16 residues. Germline lookup yields CDR1 MGHRA and CDR2 YSYEKL. CDR3 nucleotide sequence: TGCGCCAGCAGCCCAAGAGGGGGTAGCCCTATCGGGGGCTACACCTTC. Encoded protein: CASSPRGGSPIGGYTF.

This rearrangement joins TRBV6-5 to TRBJ2-7; D is uncertain. The CDR3 spans 12 residues. V shed 2 bases and J shed 4 bases, with 6 bases lying between them. Germline V gene sequence: CDR1 MNHEY, CDR2 SVGAGI. CDR3 loop: CASSYPPYEQYF. The DNA of the CDR3 is TGTGCCAGCAGTTACCCCCCTTACGAGCAGTACTTC.

The chain has TRBV6-1 and TRBJ1-1; D is undetermined. CDR3 size: 14 residues. In germline, CDR1 is MNHNS, CDR2 SASEGT. With 5 bases removed from V and 1 base from J, the gap between germline ends came to 11 bases. The CDR3 DNA is TGTGCCAGCAGTCCCGTGACCCAGAACACTGAAGCTTTCTTT. It encodes CASSPVTQNTEAFF.

The gene calls are TRBV18 and TRBJ1-4; D remains unclear. The germline V and J ends were trimmed by 6 bases and 5 bases, with 10 bases remaining between them. The CDR3 has 13 amino acids. Per germline, CDR1 KGHSH and CDR2 LQKENI. The CDR3 DNA follows: TGTGCCAGCTCCCGATCCAGGAATGAAAAACTGTTTTTT. It translates to CASSRSRNEKLFF.

The chain has TRBV5-4 and TRBJ1-2; 9 positions match TRBD1. CDR3 length: 15 amino acids. V trimming: 6 bases; J trimming: 1 base; junction bases outside the gene matches: 7. The germline V gene has CDR1 SGHNT and CDR2 YYREEE (reference sequence). CDR3 nucleotides: TGTGCCAGCACGCGGACAGGGGCCTTTAACTATGGCTACACCTTC. As protein: CASTRTGAFNYGYTF.

The gene calls are TRBV7-9 and TRBJ2-7; no definite D call. Trimming removed 5 bases from V and 3 bases from J, with 17 bases in between. There are 15 residues in the CDR3. CDR1 is SEHNR, CDR2 FQNEAQ, per germline (reference sequence). Here the CDR3 DNA reads TGTGCCAGCAGCCCCTATGGTCGGAGTAGCTACGAGCAGTACTTC. Its protein is CASSPYGRSSYEQYF.

The CDR3 loop reads CASSLGDRGFPDTQYF. CDR3 nucleotides: TGTGCCAGCAGCTTGGGTGACAGGGGATTCCCAGATACGCAGTATTTT. The rearrangement joins TRBV5-4 to TRBJ2-3, with 8 positions matching TRBD1. The CDR3 totals 16 residues. CDR1 is SGHNT, CDR2 YYREEE, per germline (reference sequence). The trim removed 0 bases at V and 4 bases at J, leaving 7 bases unmatched.

This chain connects TRBV28 to TRBJ2-1, with no clear D. Germline assignment: CDR1 MDHEN and CDR2 SYDVKM. V was clipped by 10 bases and J by 4 bases, with 17 bases between them. The CDR3 runs 14 residues. CDR3 sequence reads: CATFGWGLYNEQFF. CDR3 in DNA: TGTGCCACTTTCGGGTGGGGTTTATACAATGAGCAGTTCTTC.